This TCR beta chain appears in the sequencing data of a study of T-cell memory formation after mild COVID-19. In the study overall: The study found TCR clusters largely donor specific. Study-level findings and limits: While clones contracting from day 15 to 85 were balanced between CD4 and CD8, later expanders leaned CD4+. There were some responding clones in pre-infection memory, which suggested that cross-reactive memory had joined. CD4+ contracting clones were found mainly in CM and EM, and CD8+ ones in EMRA.

This clonotype was counted between two and nine times. Its antigen is as yet unknown. V was clipped by 5 bases and J by 1 base; unmatched bases: 6. This CDR3 comprises 15 residues. Germline CDR1 is SGHNT and CDR2 is YYREEE (reference sequence). TCRdb re-derived calls from the 5' RACE reads in MiXCR, one entry per CDR3 protein. The sample carries about 500,000 distinct CDR3 sequences, around 20% recorded once. This receptor was identified in an adult woman who had mild COVID-19 (a few samples of this study predate the infection). Cell type and time point are not known. V gene TRBV5-4 combines with J gene TRBJ1-1; 9 bases agree with TRBD1. The sample taken for sequencing was PBMCs or a T cell subset sorted from them (not recorded which). The CDR3 DNA sequence: TGTGCCAGCAGTCGTAAGACAGGGGGGAACACTGAAGCTTTCTTT. It codes for CASSRKTGGNTEAFF.